This TCR beta chain was recorded in a study of graft-versus-host responses after intestinal transplantation. Study-level information: Anti-thymocyte globulin induction preceded around 3 years of tacrolimus and steroid maintenance in all recipients. Findings and limits, study-wide: The marrow of recipients harbored GvH clones, and ileum or blood showed some of them first.

This clone is a singleton in its sample. As yet, its antigen is unknown. The J segment lost 0 bases and the V segment lost 3 bases, leaving 15 bases of the junction unmatched. In germline, CDR1 is LGHNA, CDR2 YNFKEQ. This CDR3 comprises 19 residues. Only in-frame clones appear in the TCRdb table, and some are missing; sequencing was by immunoSEQ multiplex PCR. Of tens of thousands of clones in the sample, over 75% were seen once. The source was unstimulated CD4+ T cells sorted from spleen or lymph node cells, collected before transplant. This receptor was identified in a human donor who was the organ donor for an intestinal transplant. This chain joins TRBV4-2 and TRBJ1-2, with 8 bases identical to TRBD1. The CDR3 here is CASSHANDRGYRANYGYTF. The CDR3 nucleotides are TGTGCCAGCAGCCACGCGAATGACAGGGGATATAGAGCTAACTATGGCTACACCTTC.